The 27 T cell receptor beta chains below were found in one sample sequenced in a study of cytomegalovirus exposure and HLA in healthy donors. The PCR made use of 60 Vbeta and 13 Jbeta primers. The repertoire was sequenced with immunoSEQ multiplex PCR; TCRdb's copy has only in-frame clones and lacks some. The profile shows about 100,000 clones, 60% to 80% of them singletons. The sample comprised PBMCs. The source is a woman aged 18 to 35 in good health and CMV-seropositive.

The CDR3, as DNA: TGTGCCAGCAGCTTAGTTCCAGGGGCGAACACCGGGGAGCTGTTTTTT. Its translation: CASSLVPGANTGELFF. V gene TRBV7-3 combines with J gene TRBJ2-2; tentative D call: TRBD1 (6 bases). Trimming left V 2 bases short and J 0 bases short, with 10 bases between. CDR3 size: 16 residues. Germline assignment: CDR1 SGHTA and CDR2 FQGTGA.

Only a few counts were recorded for this clone. CDR3 protein: CASSENRGDTGELFF. The CDR3 DNA is TGTGCCAGCAGTGAGAACAGGGGGGACACCGGGGAGCTGTTTTTT. The chain joins TRBV6-4 to TRBJ2-2; TRBD1 matches at 8 bases. Germline trimming cut 3 bases from V and 3 bases from J; bases unmatched to any gene: 3. Looked up from germline, CDR1 is MRHNA and CDR2 is SNTAGT. The CDR3 loop spans 15 amino acids.

This chain joins TRBV20-1 and TRBJ2-7; 7 nucleotides line up with TRBD2. Germline V CDR1 and CDR2: DFQATT, SNEGSKA (reference sequence). There are 11 residues in the CDR3. Unmatched junction bases numbered 6, after V lost 6 bases and J lost 7 bases. The CDR3 loop reads CSANHGGEQYF. CDR3 sequence (DNA): TGCAGTGCCAACCACGGGGGGGAGCAGTACTTC.

This chain joins TRBV11-2 and TRBJ2-7; 8 positions agree with TRBD2. Germline values: CDR1 SGHAT, CDR2 FQNNGV. V was pared by 2 bases and J by 2 bases, with 17 bases of the junction left unmatched. The CDR3 has 19 amino acids. Written as DNA, the CDR3 is TGTGCCAGCAGCTTAAGGTTACTAGCGGCAAGAGCGTCCCCCTACGAGCAGTACTTC. Its protein product is CASSLRLLAARASPYEQYF.

In this sample, this clone turned up a few times. CDR3 sequence reads: CAWSTGFSNQPQHF. The CDR3 nucleotides read TGTGCCTGGAGTACAGGATTTAGCAATCAGCCCCAGCATTTT. V and J are TRBV30 and TRBJ1-5; weak D call: TRBD1 (5 bases). The CDR3 is 14 residues long. Trimming cost V 2 bases and J 0 bases, with 8 bases left between them. CDR1 is GTSNPN and CDR2 is SVGIG in the germline V gene (reference sequence).

This clone appeared a few times. The genes are TRBV19 and TRBJ1-4; D is ambiguous. The V and J ends lost 3 bases and 5 bases respectively, with 4 bases between them. Germline V gives CDR1 LNHDA, CDR2 SQIVND (reference sequence). There are 12 residues in the CDR3. As DNA, the CDR3 is TGTGCCAGTAGTATGGGCAATGAAAAACTGTTTTTT. The encoded protein is CASSMGNEKLFF.

V and J are TRBV7-9 and TRBJ2-5, with 7 nucleotides matching TRBD2. The CDR3 spans 14 residues. The J segment lost 4 bases and the V segment lost 8 bases, leaving 10 bases of the junction unmatched. Per germline, CDR1 SEHNR and CDR2 FQNEAQ (reference sequence). CDR3 amino acids: CASPPREVPETQYF. The CDR3 bases are TGTGCCAGCCCCCCCCGGGAGGTGCCAGAGACCCAGTACTTC.

There are a few counts of this clone. The V and J genes are TRBV15 and TRBJ2-1, with D perhaps TRBD2 (5 bases). CDR3 length equals 13 residues. Germline CDR1 is LNHNV and CDR2 is YYDKDF (reference sequence). Trimming pared 0 bases from V and 8 bases from J, leaving 8 bases between. As DNA, the CDR3 is TGTGCCACCAGCAGAGATGTCGGGGATGAGCAGTTCTTC. Translation gives CATSRDVGDEQFF.

The chain uses TRBV7-9 and TRBJ2-7, with D possibly TRBD2 on 5 matching bases. Trimming took off 0 bases at V and 5 bases at J, with 14 bases between the two ends. Germline CDR1 reads SEHNR; CDR2 reads FQNEAQ (reference sequence). CDR3 length equals 15 residues. The CDR3 DNA reads TGTGCCAGCAGCTTAGCGGGAGTCGGGTACGACGAGCAGTACTTC. It is translated as CASSLAGVGYDEQYF. Combining the CDR3 with reference TRBV7-9 and TRBJ2-7 gives the whole variable domain DTGVSQNPRHKITKRGQNVTFRCDPISEHNRLYWYRQTLGQGPEFLTYFQNEAQLEKSRLLSDRFSAERPKGSFSTLEIQRTEQGDSAMYLCASSLAGVGYDEQYFGPGTRLTVT.

This chain uses TRBV9 with TRBJ2-1, with 7 bases fitting TRBD2. CDR1 is SGDLS, CDR2 YYNGEE, per germline. The V segment lost 3 bases and the J segment 4 bases; nucleotides outside the gene matches: 10. The CDR3 spans 16 residues. The CDR3 loop is CASSAQEAGVYNEQFF. CDR3 nucleotide sequence: TGTGCCAGCAGCGCTCAAGAGGCGGGAGTTTACAATGAGCAGTTCTTC.

This clone was picked up a small number of times. V gene TRBV30 combines with J gene TRBJ2-1; weak D call: TRBD2 (5 bases). Trimming removed 0 bases at V and 7 bases at J, with 7 bases between. This CDR3 is 12 amino acids long. The germline CDR1 and CDR2 sequences are GTSNPN and SVGIG (reference sequence). Written as DNA, the CDR3 is TGTGCCTGGAGTGTGCCGGGAAATGAGCAGTTCTTC. It codes for CAWSVPGNEQFF.

This clone was seen a single time. This chain uses TRBV27 with TRBJ2-1; TRBD2 matches 8 bases. With 4 bases clipped from V and 7 bases from J, the junction kept 6 bases outside the gene matches. Germline V gene sequence: CDR1 MNHEY, CDR2 SMNVEV (reference sequence). This CDR3 is 14 amino acids long. The CDR3 DNA reads TGTGCCAGCAGTTGGGCGGGAGGTCGGAATGAGCAGTTCTTC. It encodes CASSWAGGRNEQFF.

This chain links TRBV7-2 with TRBJ2-5; no clear D. The CDR3 sequence is 12 residues long. The germline gives CDR1 SGHTA, CDR2 FQGNSA. Trimming pared 1 base from V and 7 bases from J, leaving 7 bases between. The chain's CDR3 is CASSLGQRTQYF. The CDR3 DNA follows: TGTGCCAGCAGCTTAGGGCAAAGGACCCAGTACTTC.

V gene TRBV5-1 combines with J gene TRBJ2-3; TRBD1 matches at 10 bases. V lost 0 bases and J lost 3; bases outside the gene matches: 4. The CDR3 runs 16 residues. Per the germline V gene, CDR1 is SGHRS and CDR2 is YFSETQ. The CDR3, as DNA: TGCGCCAGCAGCTTGGGGGGACAGGGGTATACAGATACGCAGTATTTT. It encodes CASSLGGQGYTDTQYF.

This clone was detected only once. This chain uses TRBV28 with TRBJ2-1; D might be TRBD2 (6 bases). Germline values: CDR1 MDHEN, CDR2 SYDVKM. The CDR3 is 15 amino acids. V lost 6 bases and J 2 bases, leaving 14 bases between the germline ends. CDR3 region: CASRSGTATYNEQFF. In nucleotides, the CDR3 is TGTGCCAGCAGATCCGGGACTGCAACCTACAATGAGCAGTTCTTC. Using reference TRBV28 and TRBJ2-1 for the parts outside the CDR3, the full variable domain is DVKVTQSSRYLVKRTGEKVFLECVQDMDHENMFWYRQDPGLGLRLIYFSYDVKMKEKGDIPEGYSVSREKKERFSLILESASTNQTSMYLCASRSGTATYNEQFFGPGTRLTVL.

The CDR3 nucleotides are TGTGCCTGGAGTGTGGGGGACAGCTCCTACGAGCAGTACTTC. It specifies CAWSVGDSSYEQYF. This rearrangement joins TRBV30 to TRBJ2-7; 7 nucleotides agree with TRBD1. The CDR3 is made up of 14 amino acids. The germline V gene has CDR1 GTSNPN and CDR2 SVGIG (reference sequence). With V trimmed by 0 bases and J by 0 bases, 2 bases remained unmatched.

As to this clone: The sample contains more than one DNA sequence encoding this CDR3. The chain has TRBV6-5 and TRBJ1-3, with unresolved D. Germline assignment: CDR1 MNHEY and CDR2 SVGAGI. Trimming pared 0 bases from V and 0 bases from J, leaving 9 bases between. The CDR3 extends over 16 amino acids. The CDR3 loop reads CASSYSGVSSGNTIYF. The DNA of the CDR3 is TGTGCCAGCAGTTACTCGGGCGTCAGCTCTGGAAACACCATATATTTT.

This clone was seen just once. CDR3 loop: CASSLARAGGRELFF. The CDR3 DNA reads TGCGCCAGCAGCTTGGCCAGGGCAGGGGGCAGAGAACTGTTTTTT. This chain uses TRBV5-1 with TRBJ1-4; 8 bases are shared with TRBD1. V trimming: 0 bases; J trimming: 12 bases; junction bases outside the gene matches: 10. Germline lookup yields CDR1 SGHRS and CDR2 YFSETQ. CDR3 length: 15 residues. Using reference TRBV5-1 and TRBJ1-4 for the parts outside the CDR3, the full variable domain is KAGVTQTPRYLIKTRGQQVTLSCSPISGHRSVSWYQQTPGQGLQFLFEYFSETQRNKGNFPGRFSGRQFSNSRSEMNVSTLELGDSALYLCASSLARAGGRELFFGSGTQLSVL.

This clone was observed a handful of times. The gene calls are TRBV7-2 and TRBJ2-5, with 8 bases lining up with TRBD1. The J call may be mistaken, given a closer DNA end match to TRBJ2-7. CDR1 SGHTA and CDR2 FQGNSA come from the germline V gene. The CDR3 length is 14 residues. The DNA for the CDR3 is TGTGCCAGCAGCTACCGGACAGGGTCGAACGAGCAGTACTTC. Its protein is CASSYRTGSNEQYF.

This chain uses TRBV7-6 with TRBJ1-2; TRBD1 might be the D (6 bases). V dropped 2 bases and J dropped 0 bases, with 10 bases sitting between them. The CDR3 spans 15 residues. CDR1 and CDR2 (germline): SGHVS, FNYEAQ. CDR3 nucleotides: TGTGCCAGCAGCTTACACGGACAGCCTAACTATGGCTACACCTTC. It yields the protein CASSLHGQPNYGYTF.

This chain joins TRBV4-1 and TRBJ2-7, with TRBD2 matching 13 bases. From germline, CDR1 is MGHRA and CDR2 YSYEKL. The CDR3 covers 16 residues. The junction had 5 bases not matched to a gene; V was cut back by 1 base and J by 5 bases. The CDR3 protein is CASSQGTSGRFNEQYF. As DNA, the CDR3 is TGCGCCAGCAGCCAAGGGACTAGCGGGAGATTTAACGAGCAGTACTTC.

The genes are TRBV4-1 and TRBJ1-1; D is uncertain. Germline assignment: CDR1 MGHRA and CDR2 YSYEKL. The CDR3 is made up of 14 amino acids. The V end lost 4 bases, the J end lost 0 bases, and 9 bases lay between the germline ends. CDR3 region: CASSLSTVNTEAFF. In DNA form, the CDR3 reads TGCGCCAGCAGCCTATCAACAGTGAACACTGAAGCTTTCTTT.

This clone showed up just once. V is TRBV7-2 and J is TRBJ2-3; 10 bases fit TRBD2. This CDR3 region has 18 residues. The V gene's germline CDR1 is SGHTA and CDR2 FQGNSA. V shed 3 bases and J 0 bases; nucleotides not matched to a gene: 9. The CDR3 DNA sequence: TGTGCCAGCAGCTTTGGCCTAGCGGGAGTCCCCAGCACAGATACGCAGTATTTT. This encodes CASSFGLAGVPSTDTQYF.

The rearrangement uses TRBV27 and TRBJ2-3, with a tentative D call TRBD2 (7 bases). This CDR3 contains 15 residues. V was clipped by 3 bases and J by 4 bases, with 14 bases between them. Per the germline V gene, CDR1 is MNHEY and CDR2 is SMNVEV (reference sequence). Here the CDR3 DNA reads TGTGCCAGCAGTTTTCAGGCGGGGGCGGCAGATACGCAGTATTTT. Translation: CASSFQAGAADTQYF.

The gene calls are TRBV7-2 and TRBJ1-2; D not certain. With 4 bases removed from V and 4 bases from J, the gap between germline ends came to 13 bases. CDR3 length: 14 residues. The germline V gene encodes CDR1 SGHTA and CDR2 FQGNSA. The CDR3 region has the DNA TGTGCCAGCAGCTCCACTAGAGGCCCCTATGGCTACACCTTC. The encoded protein is CASSSTRGPYGYTF. The full variable domain, its missing parts supplied by reference TRBV7-2 and TRBJ1-2, is GAGVSQSPSNKVTEKGKDVELRCDPISGHTALYWYRQSLGQGLEFLIYFQGNSAPDKSGLPSDRFSAERTGGSVSTLTIQRTQQEDSAVYLCASSSTRGPYGYTFGSGTRLTVV.

This clone was seen only once. The rearrangement joins TRBV9 to TRBJ2-1; D gene ambiguous. The CDR3 totals 16 residues. Germline CDR1 SGDLS, CDR2 YYNGEE. Trimming took off 0 bases at V and 3 bases at J, with 13 bases between the two ends. Written as DNA, the CDR3 is TGTGCCAGCAGCGTAGCCCCTAGGCCTATCTACAATGAGCAGTTCTTC. Translating gives CASSVAPRPIYNEQFF.

The J gene is TRBJ1-2, the V gene TRBV5-1; 7 nucleotides agree with TRBD1. Germline V CDR1 and CDR2: SGHRS, YFSETQ. CDR3 size: 15 residues. V gave up 4 bases and J gave up 0 bases; unmatched junction bases: 6. CDR3: CASSPTGPSNYGYTF. DNA for the CDR3: TGCGCCAGCAGCCCGACAGGGCCATCTAACTATGGCTACACCTTC.